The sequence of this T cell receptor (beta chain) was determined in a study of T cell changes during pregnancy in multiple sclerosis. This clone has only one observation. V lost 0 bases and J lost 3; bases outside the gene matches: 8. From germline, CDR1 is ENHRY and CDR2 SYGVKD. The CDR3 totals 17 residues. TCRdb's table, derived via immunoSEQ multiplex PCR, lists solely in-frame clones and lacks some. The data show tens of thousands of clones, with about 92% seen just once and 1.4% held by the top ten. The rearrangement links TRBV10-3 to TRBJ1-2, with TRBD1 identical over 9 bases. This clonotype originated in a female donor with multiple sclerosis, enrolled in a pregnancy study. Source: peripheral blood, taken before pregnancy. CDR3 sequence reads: CAISESPGQGSDYGYTF. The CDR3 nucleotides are TGTGCCATCAGTGAGTCCCCGGGACAGGGAAGCGACTATGGCTACACCTTC.